This entry is about one T cell receptor beta chain. Original handling: Estimation of nucleated cell counts relied on the amplification of reference gene primers. Profiling relied on immunoSEQ multiplex PCR, and the TCRdb table lists in-frame clones only, not all of them. V and J calls and clone size follow that table, whereas D and trimming were derived from the DNA. The sample consists of around 46,000 clones, about 89% of them appearing once. The data were taken from a study of blood T cell repertoires in COVID-19. For the study at large: PBMCs, B-cell-depleted T cells, or T cells were the source of the cDNA or gDNA that made up the material.

The CDR3 contains 14 residues. Germline CDR1 SGHNT, CDR2 YYREEE (reference sequence). The V segment lost 4 bases and the J segment 1 base; nucleotides outside the gene matches: 4. Sequencing used peripheral blood. The J gene is TRBJ1-2, the V gene TRBV5-4, with TRBD1 matching over 7 bases. The TCR comes from a man in his 60s with active or convalescent COVID-19. In DNA form, the CDR3 reads TGTGCCAGCAGCGCGCGACAGGGTAACTATGGCTACACCTTC. It codes for CASSARQGNYGYTF.